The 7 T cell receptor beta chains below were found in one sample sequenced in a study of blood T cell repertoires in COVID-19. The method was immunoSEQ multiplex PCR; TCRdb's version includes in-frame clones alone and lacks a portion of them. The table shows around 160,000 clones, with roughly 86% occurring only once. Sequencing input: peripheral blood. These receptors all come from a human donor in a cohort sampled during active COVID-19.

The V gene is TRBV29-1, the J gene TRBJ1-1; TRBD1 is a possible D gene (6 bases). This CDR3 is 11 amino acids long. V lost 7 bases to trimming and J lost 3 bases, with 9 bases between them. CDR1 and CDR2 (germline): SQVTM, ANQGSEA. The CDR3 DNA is TGCAGCGCATACAGGGACACTGAAGCTTTCTTT. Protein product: CSAYRDTEAFF.

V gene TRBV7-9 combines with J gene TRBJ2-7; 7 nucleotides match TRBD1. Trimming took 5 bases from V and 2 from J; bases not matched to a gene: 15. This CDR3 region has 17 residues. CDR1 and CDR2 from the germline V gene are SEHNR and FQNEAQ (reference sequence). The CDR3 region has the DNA TGTGCCAGCAGCGATTCAGGGAGACAGGGTACCGCCTACGAGCAGTACTTC. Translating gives CASSDSGRQGTAYEQYF. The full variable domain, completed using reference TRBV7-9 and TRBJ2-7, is DTGVSQNPRHKITKRGQNVTFRCDPISEHNRLYWYRQTLGQGPEFLTYFQNEAQLEKSRLLSDRFSAERPKGSFSTLEIQRTEQGDSAMYLCASSDSGRQGTAYEQYFGPGTRLTVT.

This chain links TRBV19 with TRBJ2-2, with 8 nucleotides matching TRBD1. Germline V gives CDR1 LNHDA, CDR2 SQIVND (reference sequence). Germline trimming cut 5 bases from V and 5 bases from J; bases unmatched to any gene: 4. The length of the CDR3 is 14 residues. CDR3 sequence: CASSGQGVTGELFF. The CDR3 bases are TGTGCCAGTAGTGGACAGGGAGTAACCGGGGAGCTGTTTTTT.

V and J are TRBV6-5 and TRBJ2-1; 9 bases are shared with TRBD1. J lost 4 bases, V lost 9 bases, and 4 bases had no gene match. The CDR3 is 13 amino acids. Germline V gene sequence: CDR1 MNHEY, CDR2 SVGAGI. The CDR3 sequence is CASPGQGYNEQFF. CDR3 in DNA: TGTGCCAGTCCGGGACAGGGATACAATGAGCAGTTCTTC.

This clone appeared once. CDR3 sequence reads: CASSQRSTDTQYF. The CDR3 DNA reads TGTGCCAGCTCCCAGCGGAGCACAGATACGCAGTATTTT. V and J are TRBV6-6 and TRBJ2-3; D possibly corresponds to TRBD2 (5 bases). The ends were cut back, 8 bases at V and 0 bases at J, with 9 bases in the middle. The germline V gene has CDR1 MNHNY and CDR2 SVGAGI (reference sequence). CDR3 length: 13 amino acids.

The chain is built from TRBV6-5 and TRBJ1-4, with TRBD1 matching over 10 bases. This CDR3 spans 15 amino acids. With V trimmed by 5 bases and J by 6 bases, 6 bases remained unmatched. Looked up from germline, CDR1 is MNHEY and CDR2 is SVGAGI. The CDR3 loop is CASSRRTGGDEKLFF. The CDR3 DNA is TGTGCCAGCAGTCGCCGGACAGGGGGGGATGAAAAACTGTTTTTT.

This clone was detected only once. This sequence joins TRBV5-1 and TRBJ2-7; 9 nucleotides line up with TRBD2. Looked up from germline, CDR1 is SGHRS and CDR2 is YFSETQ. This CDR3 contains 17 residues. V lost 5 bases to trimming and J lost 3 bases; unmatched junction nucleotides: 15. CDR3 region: CASRGGGRARVNYEQYF. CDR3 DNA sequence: TGCGCCAGCAGGGGAGGCGGGAGGGCCAGGGTGAACTACGAGCAGTACTTC. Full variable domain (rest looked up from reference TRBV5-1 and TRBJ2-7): KAGVTQTPRYLIKTRGQQVTLSCSPISGHRSVSWYQQTPGQGLQFLFEYFSETQRNKGNFPGRFSGRQFSNSRSEMNVSTLELGDSALYLCASRGGGRARVNYEQYFGPGTRLTVT.